This TCR beta chain derives from a study of regulatory T cells in long-lasting Graves disease. Study outcomes and limitations: Limited sample numbers may have lowered accuracy.

Time point given: persistent/refractory GD, antithyroid drugs over 5 years with positive TRAb. Following extraction of RNA from PBMCs, that RNA was used to make the TCR library. The CDR3 extends over 17 amino acids. Germline V lookup: CDR1 LGHNT, CDR2 FRNRAP. The V gene lost 0 bases and the J gene lost 3 bases, with 15 bases spanning the gap. About this clonotype itself: Its antigen is still unknown.

Arm-PCR of CDR3 regions and iRepertoire HTBI primers were the basis on which TCR beta libraries were built. Using its own MiXCR run on the multiplex PCR reads, TCRdb lists one record per CDR3 protein. This table holds 600,000 to 800,000 distinct CDR3 sequences, 25% to 35% found once. This chain connects TRBV12-5 to TRBJ2-1, with D possibly TRBD2 on 5 matching bases. This specimen was peripheral blood mononuclear cells (PBMCs), taken when the disease was refractory, from a patient treated with antithyroid drugs. This TCR came from a female donor with Graves disease. Written as DNA, the CDR3 is TGTGCTAGTGGTTTGGTTGTGACCGGGGTGGGCTACAATGAGCAGTTCTTC. Its translation is CASGLVVTGVGYNEQFF.